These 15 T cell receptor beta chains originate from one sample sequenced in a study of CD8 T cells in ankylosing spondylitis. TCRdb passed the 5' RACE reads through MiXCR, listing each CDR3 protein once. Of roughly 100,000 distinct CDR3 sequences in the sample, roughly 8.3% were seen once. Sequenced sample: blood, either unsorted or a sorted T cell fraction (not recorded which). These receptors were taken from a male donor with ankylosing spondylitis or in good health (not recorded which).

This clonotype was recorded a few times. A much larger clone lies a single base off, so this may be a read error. CDR3 in DNA: TGTGTCAGCAGTTTGAGGGGTGAGACTGAAGCTTTCTTT. Encoded protein: CVSSLRGETEAFF. The chain is built from TRBV12-3 or TRBV12-4 and TRBJ1-1; TRBD1 might be the D (5 bases). This CDR3 region has 13 residues.

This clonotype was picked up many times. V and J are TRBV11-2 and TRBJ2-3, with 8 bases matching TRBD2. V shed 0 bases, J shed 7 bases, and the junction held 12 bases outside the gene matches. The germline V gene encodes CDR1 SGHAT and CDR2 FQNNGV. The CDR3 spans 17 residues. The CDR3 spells CASSLDEAGAHVYTQYF. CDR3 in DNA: TGTGCCAGCAGCTTAGATGAAGCGGGGGCCCACGTTTATACGCAGTATTTT.

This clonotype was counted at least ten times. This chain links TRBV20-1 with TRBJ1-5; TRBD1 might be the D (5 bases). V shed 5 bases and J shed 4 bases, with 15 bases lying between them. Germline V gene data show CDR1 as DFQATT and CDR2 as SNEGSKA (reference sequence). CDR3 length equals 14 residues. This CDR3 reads CSAGDFRGNQPQHF. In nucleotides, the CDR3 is TGCAGTGCTGGGGACTTTCGAGGGAATCAGCCCCAGCATTTT.

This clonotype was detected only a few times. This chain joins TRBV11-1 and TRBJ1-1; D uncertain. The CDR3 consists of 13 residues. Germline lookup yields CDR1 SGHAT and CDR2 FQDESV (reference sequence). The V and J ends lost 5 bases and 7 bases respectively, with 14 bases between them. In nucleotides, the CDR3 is TGTGCCAGCAGCATCGGCACATCGGGTGAAGCTTTCTTT. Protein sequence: CASSIGTSGEAFF.

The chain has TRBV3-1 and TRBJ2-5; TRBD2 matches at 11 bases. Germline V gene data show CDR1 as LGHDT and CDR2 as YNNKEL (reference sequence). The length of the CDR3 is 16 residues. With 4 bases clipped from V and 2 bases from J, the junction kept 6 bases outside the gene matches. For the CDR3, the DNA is TGTGCCAGCAGCCGCCTGGGACTAGCGGAACAAGAGACCCAGTACTTC. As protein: CASSRLGLAEQETQYF.

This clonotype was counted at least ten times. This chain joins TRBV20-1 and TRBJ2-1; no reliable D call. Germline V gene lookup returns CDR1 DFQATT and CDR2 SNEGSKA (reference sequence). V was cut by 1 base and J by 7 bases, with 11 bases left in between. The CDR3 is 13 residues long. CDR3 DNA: TGCAGTGCTAGAGCCCCCCTGTGGAATGAGCAGTTCTTC. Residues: CSARAPLWNEQFF.

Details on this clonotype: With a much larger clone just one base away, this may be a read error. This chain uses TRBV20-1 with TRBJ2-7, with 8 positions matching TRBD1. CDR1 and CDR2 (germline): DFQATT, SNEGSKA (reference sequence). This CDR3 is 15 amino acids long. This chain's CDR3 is CCARDPAGGNYEQYF. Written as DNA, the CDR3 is TGCTGTGCTAGAGATCCGGCAGGGGGCAACTACGAGCAGTACTTC.

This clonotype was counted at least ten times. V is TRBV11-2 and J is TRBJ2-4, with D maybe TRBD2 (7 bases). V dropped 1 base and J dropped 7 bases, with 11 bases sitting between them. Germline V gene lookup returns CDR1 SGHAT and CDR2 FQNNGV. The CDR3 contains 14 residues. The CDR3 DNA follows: TGTGCCAGCAGCTTAGGGACGGGGGGCAACATTCAGTACTTC. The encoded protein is CASSLGTGGNIQYF. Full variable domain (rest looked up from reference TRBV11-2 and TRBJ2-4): EAGVAQSPRYKIIEKRQSVAFWCNPISGHATLYWYQQILGQGPKLLIQFQNNGVVDDSQLPKDRFSAERLKGVDSTLKIQPAKLEDSAVYLCASSLGTGGNIQYFGAGTRLSVL.

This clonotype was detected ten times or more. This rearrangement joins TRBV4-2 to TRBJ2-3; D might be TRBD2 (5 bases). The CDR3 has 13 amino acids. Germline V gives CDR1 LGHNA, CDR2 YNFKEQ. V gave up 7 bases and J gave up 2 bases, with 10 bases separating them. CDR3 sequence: CASTGLHTDTQYF. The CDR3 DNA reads TGTGCCAGCACAGGACTCCACACAGATACGCAGTATTTT.

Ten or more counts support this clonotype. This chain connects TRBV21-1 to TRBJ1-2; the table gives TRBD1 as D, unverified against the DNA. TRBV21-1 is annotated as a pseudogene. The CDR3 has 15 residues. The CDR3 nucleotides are TGTGCCGGCGAAACGCTGGACAGATTCACCTATGGCTACACCTTC. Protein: CAGETLDRFTYGYTF.

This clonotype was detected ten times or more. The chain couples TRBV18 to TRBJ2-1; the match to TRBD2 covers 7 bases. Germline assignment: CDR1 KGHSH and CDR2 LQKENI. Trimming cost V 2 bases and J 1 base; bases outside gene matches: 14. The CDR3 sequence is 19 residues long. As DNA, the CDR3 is TGTGCCAGCTCACCAAGGGCGGGACTAAAAGCGGGGTCCTACAATGAGCAGTTCTTC. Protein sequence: CASSPRAGLKAGSYNEQFF.

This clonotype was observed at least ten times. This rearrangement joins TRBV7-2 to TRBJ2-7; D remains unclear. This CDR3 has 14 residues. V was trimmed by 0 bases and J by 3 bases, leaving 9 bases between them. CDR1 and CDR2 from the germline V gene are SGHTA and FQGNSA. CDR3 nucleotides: TGTGCCAGCAGCTTAGCGTGGGCTGACTACGAGCAGTACTTC. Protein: CASSLAWADYEQYF.

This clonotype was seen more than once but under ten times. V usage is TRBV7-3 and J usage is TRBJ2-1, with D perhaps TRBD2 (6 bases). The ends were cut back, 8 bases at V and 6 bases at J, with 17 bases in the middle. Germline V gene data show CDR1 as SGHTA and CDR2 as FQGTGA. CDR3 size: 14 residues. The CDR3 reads CASSGMTSFNEQFF. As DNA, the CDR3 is TGTGCCAGCTCGGGGATGACTAGTTTCAATGAGCAGTTCTTC.

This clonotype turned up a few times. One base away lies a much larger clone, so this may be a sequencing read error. Here the CDR3 reads CSGTGQPSADTQYF. The CDR3 nucleotides read TGCAGTGGTACCGGACAGCCCAGCGCAGATACGCAGTATTTT. V gene TRBV20-1 combines with J gene TRBJ2-3; D is possibly TRBD1 (6 bases). CDR3 length equals 14 residues. Per germline, CDR1 DFQATT and CDR2 SNEGSKA (reference sequence). V lost 7 bases to trimming and J lost 4 bases, with 18 bases between them.

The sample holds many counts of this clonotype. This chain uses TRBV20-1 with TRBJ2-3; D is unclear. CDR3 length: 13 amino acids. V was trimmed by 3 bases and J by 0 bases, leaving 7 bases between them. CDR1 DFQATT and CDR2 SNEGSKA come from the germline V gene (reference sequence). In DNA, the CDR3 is TGCAGTGCTAGCGGCCTAAGCACAGATACGCAGTATTTT. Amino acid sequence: CSASGLSTDTQYF.